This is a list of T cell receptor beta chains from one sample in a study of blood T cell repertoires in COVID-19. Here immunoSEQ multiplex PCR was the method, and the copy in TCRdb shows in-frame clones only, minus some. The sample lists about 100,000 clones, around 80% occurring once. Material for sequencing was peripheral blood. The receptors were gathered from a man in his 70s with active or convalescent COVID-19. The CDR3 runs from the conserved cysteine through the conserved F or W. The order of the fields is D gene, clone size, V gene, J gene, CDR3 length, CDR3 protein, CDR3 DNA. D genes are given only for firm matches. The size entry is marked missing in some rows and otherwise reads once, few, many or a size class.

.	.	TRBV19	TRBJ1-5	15	CASTDPLRGNQPQHF	TGTGCCAGTACCGACCCCCTCCGGGGCAATCAGCCCCAGCATTTT
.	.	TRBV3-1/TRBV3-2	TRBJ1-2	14	CASSQGSYNYGYTF	TGTGCCAGCAGCCAAGGCAGTTACAACTATGGCTACACCTTC
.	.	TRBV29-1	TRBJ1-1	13	CSVVLAMNTEAFF	TGCAGCGTTGTTCTGGCCATGAACACTGAAGCTTTCTTT
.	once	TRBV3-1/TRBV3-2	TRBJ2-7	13	CASSQHGEYEQYF	TGTGCCAGCAGCCAACACGGGGAGTACGAGCAGTACTTC
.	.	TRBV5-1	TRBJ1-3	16	CASSSQGQTAGNTIYF	TGCGCCAGCAGCTCACAGGGCCAGACGGCGGGAAACACCATATATTTT
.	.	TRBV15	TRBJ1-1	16	CATSRVPRQLNTEAFF	TGTGCCACCAGCAGGGTTCCTCGACAGTTGAACACTGAAGCTTTCTTT
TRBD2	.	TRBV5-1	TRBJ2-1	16	CASSLSGVQGGNEQFF	TGCGCCAGCAGCTTGTCTGGCGTCCAGGGAGGGAATGAGCAGTTCTTC
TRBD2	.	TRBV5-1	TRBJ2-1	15	CASSTSGAGYNEQFF	TGCGCCAGCAGTACTAGCGGGGCGGGGTACAATGAGCAGTTCTTC
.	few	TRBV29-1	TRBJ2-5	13	CSVVDRLQETQYF	TGCAGCGTTGTTGACAGGCTCCAAGAGACCCAGTACTTC
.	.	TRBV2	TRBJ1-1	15	CASSESVGLYTEAFF	TGTGCCAGCAGTGAGTCAGTCGGGTTATACACTGAAGCTTTCTTT
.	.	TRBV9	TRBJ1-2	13	CASSVGEDYGYTF	TGTGCCAGCAGCGTAGGGGAGGACTACGGCTACACCTTC
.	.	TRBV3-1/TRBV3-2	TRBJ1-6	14	CASSQVGYNSPLHF	TGTGCCAGCAGCCAAGTCGGCTATAATTCACCCCTCCACTTT
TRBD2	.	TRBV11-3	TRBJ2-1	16	CASSLEGSGSRNEQFF	TGTGCCAGCAGCTTAGAGGGTAGCGGGAGTCGGAATGAGCAGTTCTTC
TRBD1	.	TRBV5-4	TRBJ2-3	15	CASSPDRGFTDTQYF	TGTGCCAGCAGCCCGGACAGGGGGTTCACAGATACGCAGTATTTT
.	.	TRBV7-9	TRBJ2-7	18	CASSLVGGRTSISYEQYF	TGTGCCAGCAGCTTAGTTGGGGGGAGGACCTCAATTTCCTACGAGCAGTACTTC
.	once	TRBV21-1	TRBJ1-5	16	CASSRRTGEGNQPQHF	TGTGCCAGCAGCCGTCGGACAGGGGAAGGCAATCAGCCCCAGCATTTT
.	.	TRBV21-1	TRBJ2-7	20	CASSKGPGLAGGTSSYEQYF	TGTGCCAGCAGCAAAGGCCCGGGACTAGCGGGAGGTACCAGCTCCTACGAGCAGTACTTC
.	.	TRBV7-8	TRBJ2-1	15	CASSLAPDSYNEQFF	TGTGCCAGCAGCTTAGCGCCGGACAGTTACAATGAGCAGTTCTTC
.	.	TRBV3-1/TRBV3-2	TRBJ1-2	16	CASSQGGGGGNYGYTF	TGTGCCAGCAGCCAAGGAGGTGGCGGCGGAAACTATGGCTACACCTTC
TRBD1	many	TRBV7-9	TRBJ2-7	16	CASSPGTGGLIYEQYF	TGTGCCAGCAGCCCAGGGACAGGGGGCTTAATCTACGAGCAGTACTTC
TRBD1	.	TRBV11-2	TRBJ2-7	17	CASGWLTGTPRSYEQYF	TGTGCCAGCGGGTGGTTGACAGGGACCCCTCGCTCCTACGAGCAGTACTTC
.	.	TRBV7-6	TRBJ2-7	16	CASSLGPSWGFSEQYF	TGTGCCAGCAGCTTGGGCCCCTCCTGGGGCTTCTCCGAGCAGTACTTC
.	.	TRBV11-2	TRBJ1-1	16	CASSLLSGPSNTEAFF	TGTGCCAGCAGCTTATTGTCAGGGCCCTCGAACACTGAAGCTTTCTTT
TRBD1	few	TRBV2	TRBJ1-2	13	CASSGDRVGGYTF	TGTGCCAGCAGCGGCGACAGGGTGGGAGGCTACACCTTC
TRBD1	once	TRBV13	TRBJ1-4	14	CASSPGQGKEKLFF	TGTGCCAGCAGTCCGGGACAGGGAAAAGAAAAACTGTTTTTT
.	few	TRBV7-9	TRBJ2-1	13	CASSPTAFREQFF	TGTGCCAGCAGCCCGACAGCGTTCCGGGAGCAGTTCTTC
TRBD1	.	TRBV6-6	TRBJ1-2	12	CASSYGGQVNTF	TGTGCCAGCAGTTACGGAGGACAGGTTAACACCTTC
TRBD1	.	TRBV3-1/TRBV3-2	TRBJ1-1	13	CASSPGTGEVAFF	TGTGCCAGCAGCCCCGGGACAGGGGAAGTAGCTTTCTTT
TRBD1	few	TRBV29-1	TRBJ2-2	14	CSVDGTGHTGELFF	TGCAGCGTTGACGGGACAGGTCACACCGGGGAGCTGTTTTTT